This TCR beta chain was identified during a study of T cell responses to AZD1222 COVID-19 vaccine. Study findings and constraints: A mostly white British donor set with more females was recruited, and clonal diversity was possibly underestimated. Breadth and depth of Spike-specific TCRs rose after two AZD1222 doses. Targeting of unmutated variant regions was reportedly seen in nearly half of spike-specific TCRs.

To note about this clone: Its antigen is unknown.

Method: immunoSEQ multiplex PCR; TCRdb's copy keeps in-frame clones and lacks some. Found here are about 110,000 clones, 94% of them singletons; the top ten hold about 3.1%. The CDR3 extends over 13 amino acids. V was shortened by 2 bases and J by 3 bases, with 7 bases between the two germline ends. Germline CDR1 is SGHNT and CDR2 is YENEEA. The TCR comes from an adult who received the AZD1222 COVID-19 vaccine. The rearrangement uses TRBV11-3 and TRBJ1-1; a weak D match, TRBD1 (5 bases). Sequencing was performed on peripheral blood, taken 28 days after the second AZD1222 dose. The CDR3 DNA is TGTGCCAGCAGCTTACGGGGCTACACTGAAGCTTTCTTT. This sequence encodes CASSLRGYTEAFF.